What follows are 2 T cell receptor beta chains derived from one specimen sequenced in a study of T cell changes during pregnancy in multiple sclerosis (dated by TCRdb to about 2019). The method behind the library was the immunoSEQ multiplex PCR assay. TCRdb limited this immuneACCESS table to in-frame rearrangements with V and J called. A share of clones is missing; checked studies link under half to unresolved V genes, and the rest is unexplained. The sample yields 100,000 or so clones; more than 85% were counted once. 2.5% to 3.5% of the sample is taken by the ten largest. The source was peripheral blood, collected in the second trimester of pregnancy. All receptors derive from a female donor with multiple sclerosis, enrolled in a pregnancy study.

The rearrangement uses TRBV6-5 and TRBJ2-2, with 11 positions matching TRBD2. Germline trimming cut 6 bases from V and 5 bases from J; bases unmatched to any gene: 2. Germline loops: CDR1 MNHEY, CDR2 SVGAGI. This CDR3 region has 14 residues. This CDR3 is CASRIAGGTGELFF. CDR3 nucleotides: TGTGCCAGCAGGATAGCGGGGGGGACCGGGGAGCTGTTTTTT.

The chain carries TRBV5-6 and TRBJ2-7; 11 nucleotides line up with TRBD1. Per the germline V gene, CDR1 is SGHDT and CDR2 is YYEEEE. Germline trimming cut 0 bases from V and 3 bases from J; bases unmatched to any gene: 2. CDR3 length: 15 amino acids. CDR3: CASSLAGTGGYEQYF. CDR3 nucleotides: TGTGCCAGCAGCTTGGCCGGGACAGGGGGCTACGAGCAGTACTTC. The full variable domain, its missing parts supplied by reference TRBV5-6 and TRBJ2-7, is DAGVTQSPTHLIKTRGQQVTLRCSPKSGHDTVSWYQQALGQGPQFIFQYYEEEERQRGNFPDRFSGHQFPNYSSELNVNALLLGDSALYLCASSLAGTGGYEQYFGPGTRLTVT.